Sequencing of this T cell receptor (beta chain) was carried out in a study of blood T cell repertoires in COVID-19 (dated by TCRdb to the early 2020s). Context from the whole study: Samples from collaborators originated in the United States, Italy and Spain and spanned both the acute and convalescent phases of COVID-19. The material from the prospective study consisted of cDNA or gDNA derived from T cells, B-cell-depleted T cells, or PBMCs. Deeply sampled blood TCRbeta repertoires from subjects exposed to, actively infected with, or recovered from COVID-19 were included in the dataset. A freely available public database, intended as a resource for researchers studying the immune response to SARS-CoV-2, is where the repertoires were released. Samples were obtained from the ongoing ImmuneRACE study (first 160 participants) and from approximately 1,200 subjects provided by 6 global collaborators. Sample metadata almost always included a de-identified subject ID, COVID-19 status, age in years and sex. Where available, HLA class I and class II types were obtained from metadata supplied by the sample provider rather than from assay-based typing. Here is what the overall study found, with its caveats: The quantity of clinical and demographic metadata differed by source and by participant and was supplied without curation.

The table lists this clone with a few counts. Its cognate antigen has yet to be identified. Base qualities are missing; no much larger clone stands one base away. TCRbeta CDR3 regions were amplified from genomic DNA by means of the immunoSEQ Assay, a bias-controlled multiplex PCR. The original pipeline was this. Nucleated cell counts per sample were estimated from amplification of reference gene primers within the assay. Sequence reads were collapsed and filtered to measure the absolute abundance of every unique TCRbeta CDR3 rearrangement. For each sample, productive Simpson clonality was calculated by taking the square root of Simpson's diversity index across productive rearrangements. Sourced from immuneACCESS, this table was stored by TCRdb with only in-frame sequences that have V and J called. A share of the clones is absent; for the studies checked, an unresolved V gene accounts for under half, and the remainder has no known explanation. Clone size and V and J calls were adopted from that table, with D and trimming inferred from the DNA. Recorded for this sample are about 350,000 clones; about 91% of them occurred a single time. Around 9.9% of the sample is in the top ten clones.

One collaborating source in Seattle enrolled patients while the patients were actively infected and followed the patients over time throughout the course of disease. Each collaborating institution followed its own protocols to collect whole blood in K2EDTA tubes. For TCRbeta analysis, collaborator samples were shipped as frozen whole blood, as isolated PBMCs, or as DNA extracted from either sample type. V drops 1 base and J drops 7 bases, leaving 18 bases in between. CDR1 and CDR2 are drawn from the germline V gene: SGDLS, YYNGEE. Inclusive of the bounding cysteine and phenylalanine, the CDR3 is 17 residues long. Just CDR3 DNA is preserved here, 51 bases in frame from base 1.

The source material was peripheral blood. The chain joins TRBV9 to TRBJ1-6, with an unclear D gene assignment. The clonotype originates from a man aged 25 to 40 with COVID-19, enrolled during active disease. CDR3 protein: CASSVTKNLGGNSPLHF. In nucleotide form, the sequence is TGTGCCAGCAGCGTAACTAAGAACCTTGGCGGGAATTCACCCCTCCACTTT.